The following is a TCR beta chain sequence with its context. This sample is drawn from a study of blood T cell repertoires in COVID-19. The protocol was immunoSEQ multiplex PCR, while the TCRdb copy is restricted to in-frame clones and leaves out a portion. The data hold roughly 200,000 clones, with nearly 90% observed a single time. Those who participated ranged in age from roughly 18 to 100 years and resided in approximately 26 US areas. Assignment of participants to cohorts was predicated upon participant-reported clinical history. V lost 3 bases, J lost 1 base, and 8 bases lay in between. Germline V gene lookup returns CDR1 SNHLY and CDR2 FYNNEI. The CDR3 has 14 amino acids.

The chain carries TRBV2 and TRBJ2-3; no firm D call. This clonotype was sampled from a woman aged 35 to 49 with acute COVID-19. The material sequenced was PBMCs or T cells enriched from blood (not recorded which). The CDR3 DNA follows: TGTGCCAGCAGTGATGAGGCGGGCACAGATACGCAGTATTTT. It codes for CASSDEAGTDTQYF.